Sequencing of this TCR beta chain was carried out in a study of T cells in Graves' hyperthyroidism and ophthalmopathy. Study summary: Peripheral blood specimens were obtained at initial diagnosis, prior to any treatment.

Note on this clonotype: Its matching antigen is unknown. A read error may be the cause here, since a much bigger clone is one base away.

TCR beta CDR3 region amplification was performed from RNA transcripts. HTBI primers were used for first-round RT-PCR of the TCR CDR3. TCRdb fed the multiplex PCR reads into MiXCR, producing one record per CDR3 protein. The sample includes over 250,000 distinct CDR3 sequences, less than 30% of them seen just once. The CDR3 runs to 10 residues. Per the germline V gene, CDR1 is SQVTM and CDR2 is ANQGSEA. General study findings and limits: The model anticipated ophthalmopathy a median 6.5 months pre-onset.

The study collected blood at first hyperthyroidism diagnosis, before any ophthalmopathy symptoms arose. The rearrangement links TRBV29-1 to TRBJ1-2, with D unresolved. This TCR was recovered from a man in his forties or fifties with Graves' hyperthyroidism that later progressed to Graves' ophthalmopathy. Sequenced material: blood. This CDR3 is CIPGGYGYTF. CDR3 nucleotides: TGCATCCCGGGAGGCTATGGCTACACCTTC.